A single sample is the source of the 7 T cell receptor beta chains below, sequenced in a study of T cells after yellow fever vaccination. One entry per CDR3 protein results from TCRdb running MiXCR on the 5' RACE reads. The sample records fewer than 90,000 distinct CDR3 sequences, approximately 6.9% being singletons. The sequences come from CD8+ T cells sorted from PBMCs, collected about 5 days after the first yellow fever vaccination. The receptors were sampled from a man aged 18 to 30 who received the YFV17D yellow fever vaccine.

This clonotype was counted a few times. V is TRBV29-1 and J is TRBJ1-2; no clear D gene. Trimming left V 3 bases short and J 6 bases short, with 17 bases between. The CDR3 runs 14 residues. In germline, CDR1 is SQVTM, CDR2 ANQGSEA. This CDR3 reads CSVDGRSQVNGYTF. In nucleotides, the CDR3 is TGCAGCGTTGATGGAAGGTCGCAGGTTAATGGCTACACCTTC.

This clonotype has a count of ten or more. V and J are TRBV9 and TRBJ2-1, with TRBD2 matching over 7 bases. Per germline, CDR1 SGDLS and CDR2 YYNGEE. This CDR3 region has 15 residues. V lost 4 bases, J lost 4 bases, and 8 bases stayed unmatched. CDR3 sequence (DNA): TGTGCCAGCAGCTCGGGGCTAGCGGATTACAATGAGCAGTTCTTC. Amino acids: CASSSGLADYNEQFF.

A word on this clonotype: This may come from a read error, since a much larger clone is one base off. The gene calls are TRBV4-1 and TRBJ2-3, with D perhaps TRBD1 (5 bases). Trimming left V 3 bases short and J 3 bases short, with 10 bases between. Germline V gives CDR1 MGHRA, CDR2 YSYEKL. CDR3 length equals 14 residues. The CDR3 region is CASSHEGDTDTQYF. CDR3 DNA: TGCGCCAGCAGCCACGAAGGGGATACAGATACGCAGTATTTT.

This rearrangement joins TRBV19 to TRBJ2-7; TRBD2 matches 7 bases. V lost 1 base and J lost 6; bases outside the gene matches: 6. Germline CDR1 is LNHDA and CDR2 is SQIVND (reference sequence). The CDR3 has 14 amino acids. The CDR3: CASSIGRGSREQYF. Here the CDR3 DNA reads TGTGCCAGTAGTATAGGGCGGGGGTCCCGCGAGCAGTACTTC.

This clonotype showed up just a few times. The J gene is TRBJ1-2, the V gene TRBV18; D perhaps matches TRBD1 (5 bases). V was trimmed by 0 bases and J by 2 bases, leaving 13 bases between them. The germline gives CDR1 KGHSH, CDR2 LQKENI. This CDR3 spans 16 amino acids. The CDR3 bases are TGTGCCAGCTCACCACCGGCGTCGGGACGAAACTATGGCTACACCTTC. Translated: CASSPPASGRNYGYTF. The full variable domain, completed using reference TRBV18 and TRBJ1-2, is NAGVMQNPRHLVRRRGQEARLRCSPMKGHSHVYWYRQLPEEGLKFMVYLQKENIIDESGMPKERFSAEFPKEGPSILRIQQVVRGDSAAYFCASSPPASGRNYGYTFGSGTRLTVV.

In this sample, this clonotype turned up many times. The chain carries TRBV4-1 and TRBJ2-5, with D hard to call. Germline V gene data show CDR1 as MGHRA and CDR2 as YSYEKL. Trimming took off 1 base at V and 4 bases at J, with 13 bases between the two ends. CDR3 length: 15 amino acids. Here the CDR3 reads CASSQVFESGETQYF. The CDR3, as DNA: TGCGCCAGCAGCCAAGTCTTTGAGTCCGGAGAGACCCAGTACTTC.

V usage is TRBV7-2 and J usage is TRBJ2-5; 12 bases align to TRBD2. Trimming cost V 5 bases and J 3 bases; bases outside gene matches: 4. The CDR3 has 15 amino acids. Germline lookup yields CDR1 SGHTA and CDR2 FQGNSA. The CDR3 nucleotides read TGTGCCAGCAGCCTACTAGCGGGGGGTGAAGAGACCCAGTACTTC. Its protein is CASSLLAGGEETQYF.